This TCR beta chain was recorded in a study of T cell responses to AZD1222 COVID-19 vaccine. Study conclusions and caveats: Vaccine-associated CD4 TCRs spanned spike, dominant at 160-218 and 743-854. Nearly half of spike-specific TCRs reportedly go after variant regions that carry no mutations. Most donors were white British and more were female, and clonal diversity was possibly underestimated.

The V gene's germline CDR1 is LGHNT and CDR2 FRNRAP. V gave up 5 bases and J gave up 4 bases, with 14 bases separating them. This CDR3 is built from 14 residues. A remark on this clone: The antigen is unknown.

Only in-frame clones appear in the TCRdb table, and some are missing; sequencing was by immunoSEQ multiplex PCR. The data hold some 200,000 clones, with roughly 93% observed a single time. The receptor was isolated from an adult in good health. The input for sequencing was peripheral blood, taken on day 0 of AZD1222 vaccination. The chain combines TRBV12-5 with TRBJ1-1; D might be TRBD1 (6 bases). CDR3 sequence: CASGGGSGATEAFF. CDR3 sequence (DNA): TGTGCTAGTGGTGGGGGGTCGGGGGCCACTGAAGCTTTCTTT.